In its sample, the clone carrying this TCR beta chain was seen a few times. Its antigen is as yet unknown. The CDR3 end falls 3 residues outside the read, so it is completed with the germline J gene. Of CVID subjects, about 14 were female and 29 male, mean age approximately 40. Heparinized whole blood, about 4.5 to 9 ml, came from each donor. This specimen comes from a study of T cell clonality in common variable immunodeficiency. There are 15 residues in the CDR3. V lost 6 bases and J lost 0; bases outside the gene matches: 4. Germline V gene lookup returns CDR1 SNHLY and CDR2 FYNNEI. Sequenced by immunoSEQ multiplex PCR; TCRdb stores in-frame clones only, minus some. The repertoire consists of about 25,000 clones, none detected only once. Study-wide points: TCRbeta clonality was increased in CVID versus healthy controls. In common variable immunodeficiency, TCR beta chains reportedly carried fewer deletions and N-nucleotide insertions. Fewer TCRbeta clones were shared among CVID subjects than controls.

Material: peripheral blood mononuclear cells. The chain couples TRBV2 to TRBJ2-3, with TRBD2 identical over 9 bases. The TCR originated in a human donor with common variable immunodeficiency. The CDR3 sequence: CASRSSGMSTDTQYF. The CDR3 bases that were read are TGTGCCAGCAGATCTAGCGGGATGAGCACAGATACG.